The 2 T cell receptor beta chains presented below share a single source sample, sequenced in a study of T-cell reconstitution after alpha-beta-depleted transplantation in children. Unique molecular identifiers were used to barcode this TCRbeta library. One entry per CDR3 protein results from TCRdb running MiXCR on the PCR reads. The sample yields about 540,000 distinct CDR3 sequences, roughly 27% seen once. Sequencing was performed on PBMCs, taken before TCRalphabeta/CD19-depleted stem cell transplant. These TCRs come from a boy in the first two years of life with Wiskott-Aldrich syndrome, due to receive a stem cell transplant.

The chain carries TRBV20-1 and TRBJ2-2; 8 bases line up with TRBD1. From germline, CDR1 is DFQATT and CDR2 SNEGSKA (reference sequence). This CDR3 spans 14 amino acids. V shed 6 bases and J 3 bases; nucleotides not matched to a gene: 6. CDR3 in DNA: TGCAGTGCCTCGGGACAGGTGTACACCGGGGAGCTGTTTTTT. Protein: CSASGQVYTGELFF.

This clonotype was seen a handful of times. The gene calls are TRBV27 and TRBJ2-7, with 7 nucleotides matching TRBD1. CDR1 and CDR2 from the germline V gene are MNHEY and SMNVEV (reference sequence). With 6 bases clipped from V and 5 bases from J, the junction kept 7 bases outside the gene matches. This CDR3 spans 13 amino acids. The CDR3 region has the DNA TGTGCCAGCAGCTCGACAGGGAGCCACGAGCAGTACTTC. Protein product: CASSSTGSHEQYF.